This T cell receptor (beta chain) derives from a study of blood T cell repertoires in COVID-19. At the level of the study: Samples came from the United States, Italy and Spain, spanning acute and convalescent COVID-19.

Clones were sequenced by immunoSEQ multiplex PCR, and TCRdb holds only the in-frame ones, with some missing. This sample yields about 44,000 clones, of which 88% are seen a single time; 1% to 1.5% belongs to the top ten. Material: peripheral blood. This TCR was recovered from a woman between 35 and 50 years old with acute or convalescent COVID-19.

CDR3 in DNA: TGCGCCAGCAGCTTGAAGGCAGGGTCGGTAGCTTTCTTT. This sequence encodes CASSLKAGSVAFF. The chain uses TRBV5-1 and TRBJ1-1; tentative D call: TRBD1 (5 bases). The V end lost 1 base, the J end lost 10 bases, and 14 bases lay between the germline ends. The CDR3 loop spans 13 amino acids. Germline values: CDR1 SGHRS, CDR2 YFSETQ.